This entry describes one T cell receptor beta chain. Its matching antigen is unknown. Only in-frame clones appear in the TCRdb table, and some are missing; sequencing was by immunoSEQ multiplex PCR. The sample contains around 13,000 clones, less than 75% of which appear only once. The data derive from a study of neoadjuvant nivolumab and ipilimumab in lung cancer. Study background: The combination arm added day-1 ipilimumab 1 mg/kg to nivolumab 3 mg/kg on days 1, 15, 29.

Study-wide points: Compared with tumor-adjacent uninvolved lung, resected tumors showed greater richness and clonality.

The CDR3 has 14 residues. The germline V gene encodes CDR1 KGHSH and CDR2 LQKENI. The trim removed 4 bases at V and 4 bases at J, leaving 4 bases unmatched. Sample: peripheral blood, taken after neoadjuvant nivolumab, alone or with ipilimumab, at or shortly before surgery. The rearrangement joins TRBV18 to TRBJ2-7, with 10 bases that match TRBD1. The sequence was collected from an adult with non-small cell lung cancer. CDR3: CASSLRDRGYEQYF. The CDR3 DNA sequence: TGTGCCAGCTCACTCCGGGACAGGGGTTACGAGCAGTACTTC. The whole variable domain, filled in from reference TRBV18 and TRBJ2-7, reads NAGVMQNPRHLVRRRGQEARLRCSPMKGHSHVYWYRQLPEEGLKFMVYLQKENIIDESGMPKERFSAEFPKEGPSILRIQQVVRGDSAAYFCASSLRDRGYEQYFGPGTRLTVT.